These 14 T cell receptor beta chains were all obtained from the same sample, sequenced in a study of response to subunit inactivated influenza vaccine. TCRdb recomputed calls from the RT-PCR reads with MiXCR, one row per CDR3 protein. The repertoire includes roughly 180,000 distinct CDR3 sequences, about a tenth of them detected once, and roughly 10% sits in the top ten. The source was non-naive T cells sorted from PBMCs, collected on the day of vaccination. The receptors were gathered from a man in his fifties or sixties who received an inactivated influenza vaccine.

This clonotype has a handful of counts. This chain connects TRBV7-2 to TRBJ2-7; D is undetermined. The CDR3 has 14 residues. Germline V CDR1 and CDR2: SGHTA, FQGNSA. V lost 5 bases to trimming and J lost 2 bases, with 13 bases between them. In DNA form, the CDR3 reads TGTGCCAGCAGCACCTCACAAGGTCCCTACGAGCAGTACTTC. Protein: CASSTSQGPYEQYF.

In its sample, this clonotype was seen many times. The chain has TRBV3-1 and TRBJ1-1, with a tentative D call TRBD1 (5 bases). V was shortened by 0 bases and J by 8 bases, with 13 bases between the two germline ends. The CDR3 consists of 14 residues. CDR1 is LGHDT and CDR2 is YNNKEL in the germline V gene (reference sequence). CDR3 sequence (DNA): TGTGCCAGCAGCCAAGATTTGGCGGCAGGGGAAGCTTTCTTT. As protein: CASSQDLAAGEAFF. Supplemented by reference TRBV3-1 and TRBJ1-1, the full variable domain reads DTAVSQTPKYLVTQMGNDKSIKCEQNLGHDTMYWYKQDSKKFLKIMFSYNNKELIINETVPNRFSPKSPDKAHLNLHINSLELGDSAVYFCASSQDLAAGEAFFGQGTRLTVV.

This sequence joins TRBV20-1 and TRBJ1-2; D not resolved. V was trimmed by 3 bases and J by 7 bases, leaving 9 bases between them. Germline assignment: CDR1 DFQATT and CDR2 SNEGSKA (reference sequence). This CDR3 is built from 11 residues. The CDR3 DNA reads as TGCAGTGCTAGTCACAATGTTGGCTACACCTTC. This sequence encodes CSASHNVGYTF.

This clonotype came up a few times. This chain joins TRBV6-1 and TRBJ2-2; D is undetermined. The CDR3 is 16 residues long. Germline assignment: CDR1 MNHNS and CDR2 SASEGT. The V and J ends lost 5 bases and 0 bases respectively, with 13 bases between them. The chain's CDR3 is CASSRSGSANTGELFF. Written as DNA, the CDR3 is TGTGCCAGCAGTCGGTCAGGAAGCGCGAACACCGGGGAGCTGTTTTTT.

The chain links TRBV27 to TRBJ2-2; 12 bases line up with TRBD2. V shed 5 bases and J 1 base; nucleotides not matched to a gene: 11. CDR1 MNHEY and CDR2 SMNVEV come from the germline V gene (reference sequence). CDR3 length equals 19 residues. CDR3 bases: TGTGCCAGCAGTGGACTAGCGGGAAGCGGTTTTAGGAACACCGGGGAGCTGTTTTTT. Its protein is CASSGLAGSGFRNTGELFF.

This clonotype was detected ten times or more. Written as DNA, the CDR3 is TGTGCCAGCAGCTCCCTACCGGCGGGCACTGAAGCTTTCTTT. Its protein is CASSSLPAGTEAFF. The chain is built from TRBV6-2 or TRBV6-3 and TRBJ1-1, with no clear D. The CDR3 extends over 14 amino acids. Trimming removed 6 bases at V and 4 bases at J, with 15 bases between. Per the germline V gene, CDR1 is MNHEY and CDR2 is SVGEGT.

There are a few counts of this clonotype. The DNA of the CDR3 is TGTGCCAGCAACACAGGGGGCAGGGGAAGGGAGCAGTACTTC. Amino acid sequence: CASNTGGRGREQYF. The genes are TRBV11-2 and TRBJ2-7, with 9 bases lining up with TRBD1. Germline loops: CDR1 SGHAT, CDR2 FQNNGV. Germline trimming cut 7 bases from V and 7 bases from J; bases unmatched to any gene: 11. The CDR3 consists of 14 residues.

This clonotype was observed many times. The genes are TRBV5-6 and TRBJ1-5; 8 nucleotides align to TRBD1. CDR1 and CDR2 (germline): SGHDT, YYEEEE. V trimming: 4 bases; J trimming: 7 bases; junction bases outside the gene matches: 10. The CDR3 has 15 residues. CDR3 protein: CASSRGQGSGQPQHF. Written as DNA, the CDR3 is TGTGCCAGCAGCAGAGGACAGGGTAGCGGACAGCCCCAGCATTTT.

This clonotype was observed a few times. The CDR3 is CASSVRPSNTEAFF. In DNA form, the CDR3 reads TGTGCCAGCAGCGTACGCCCAAGTAACACTGAAGCTTTCTTT. The chain combines TRBV9 with TRBJ1-1; D gene uncertain. The CDR3 runs 14 residues. Trimming took off 1 base at V and 2 bases at J, with 9 bases between the two ends. In germline, CDR1 is SGDLS, CDR2 YYNGEE.

This clonotype was seen more than once but under ten times. The chain combines TRBV10-3 with TRBJ1-1, with 7 nucleotides matching TRBD1. CDR3 length: 13 residues. The ends lost 8 bases at V and 3 bases at J; junction bases unmatched: 6. Germline V gene sequence: CDR1 ENHRY, CDR2 SYGVKD. Written as DNA, the CDR3 is TGTGCCATCGCGACAGGGACCTACACTGAAGCTTTCTTT. Translating gives CAIATGTYTEAFF.

This clonotype was picked up many times. The chain employs TRBV4-1 and TRBJ2-5; 10 bases fit TRBD2. The CDR3 length is 15 residues. V shed 3 bases and J 4 bases; nucleotides not matched to a gene: 5. Germline V gene data show CDR1 as MGHRA and CDR2 as YSYEKL. The CDR3 loop is CASSQGRLAGETQYF. For the CDR3, the DNA is TGCGCCAGCAGCCAGGGCCGACTAGCGGGAGAGACCCAGTACTTC.

The chain's CDR3 is CATSRRDNEQFF. CDR3 DNA: TGTGCCACCAGCCGACGAGACAATGAGCAGTTCTTC. V gene TRBV15 combines with J gene TRBJ2-1; D call uncertain. The V end was cut by 5 bases, the J end by 5 bases, with 7 bases between. The CDR3 is 12 amino acids. The germline gives CDR1 LNHNV, CDR2 YYDKDF (reference sequence). The full variable domain, completed using reference TRBV15 and TRBJ2-1, is DAMVIQNPRYQVTQFGKPVTLSCSQTLNHNVMYWYQQKSSQAPKLLFHYYDKDFNNEADTPDNFQSRRPNTSFCFLDIRSPGLGDTAMYLCATSRRDNEQFFGPGTRLTVL.

This clonotype was picked up many times. The rearrangement links TRBV15 to TRBJ1-5; no clear D. V was pared by 2 bases and J by 9 bases, with 14 bases between. The CDR3 contains 14 residues. Germline values: CDR1 LNHNV, CDR2 YYDKDF (reference sequence). The CDR3 region has the DNA TGTGCCACCAGCAGATTTCTACCTCCGGCGCCCCAGCATTTT. The encoded protein is CATSRFLPPAPQHF. The variable domain in full, completed from reference TRBV15 and TRBJ1-5, reads DAMVIQNPRYQVTQFGKPVTLSCSQTLNHNVMYWYQQKSSQAPKLLFHYYDKDFNNEADTPDNFQSRRPNTSFCFLDIRSPGLGDTAMYLCATSRFLPPAPQHFGDGTRLSIL.

In this sample, this clonotype turned up many times. Its ends do not fully match the called genes, so a read error is possible. The chain is built from TRBV6-2 or TRBV6-3 and TRBJ2-7, with D uncertain. The CDR3 loop spans 11 amino acids. Per the germline V gene, CDR1 is MNHEY and CDR2 is SVGEGT. CDR3 DNA sequence: TGTGCCAGCAGTAACTCCTACGAGCAGTACTTC. Its translation: CASSNSYEQYF.